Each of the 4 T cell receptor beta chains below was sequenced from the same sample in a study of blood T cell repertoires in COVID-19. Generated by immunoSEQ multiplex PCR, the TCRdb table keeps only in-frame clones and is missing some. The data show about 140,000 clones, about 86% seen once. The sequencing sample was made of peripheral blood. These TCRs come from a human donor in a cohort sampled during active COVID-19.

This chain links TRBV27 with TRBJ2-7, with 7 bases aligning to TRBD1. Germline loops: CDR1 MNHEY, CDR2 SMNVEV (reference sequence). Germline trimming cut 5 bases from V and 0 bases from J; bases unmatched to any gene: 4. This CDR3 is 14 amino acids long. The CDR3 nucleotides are TGTGCCAGCAGTCCCCGACAGGGCTCCTACGAGCAGTACTTC. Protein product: CASSPRQGSYEQYF.

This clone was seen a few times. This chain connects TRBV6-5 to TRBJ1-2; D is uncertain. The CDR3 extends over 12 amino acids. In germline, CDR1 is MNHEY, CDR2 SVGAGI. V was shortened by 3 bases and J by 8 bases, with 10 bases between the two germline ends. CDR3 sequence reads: CASSYEGSGYTF. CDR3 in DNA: TGTGCCAGCAGTTATGAAGGGAGCGGCTACACCTTC.

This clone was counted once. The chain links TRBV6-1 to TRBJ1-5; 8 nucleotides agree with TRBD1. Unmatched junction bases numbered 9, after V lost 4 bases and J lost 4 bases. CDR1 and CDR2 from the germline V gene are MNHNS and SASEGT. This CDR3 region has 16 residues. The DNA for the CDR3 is TGTGCCAGCAGTGCCCTTCTGGACAGGGCAAATCAGCCCCAGCATTTT. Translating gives CASSALLDRANQPQHF.

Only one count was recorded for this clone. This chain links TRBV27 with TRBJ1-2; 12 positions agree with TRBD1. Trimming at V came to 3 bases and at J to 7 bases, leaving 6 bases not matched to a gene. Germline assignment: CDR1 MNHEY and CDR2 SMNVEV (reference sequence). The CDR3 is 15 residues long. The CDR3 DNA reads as TGTGCCAGCAGTTTCCGGGACAGGGGGCCGGCTGGCTACACCTTC. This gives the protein CASSFRDRGPAGYTF.